These 2 T cell receptor beta chains originate from one sample sequenced in a study of cytomegalovirus exposure and HLA in healthy donors (dated by TCRdb to the late 2010s). The receptor library was made with the immunoSEQ multiplex PCR assay. The multiplex PCR relied on a mix of 60 forward primers for TCR Vbeta segments and 13 reverse primers for TCR Jbeta segments. TCRdb stores this immuneACCESS table with in-frame sequences only. Part of the clones is absent; in the studies checked, under half of the shortfall reflects unresolved V genes, and no reason is known for the rest. The sample profile shows around 140,000 clones; roughly 8.8% of them were found once. More than 6.5% of the sample comes from the top ten. Sequenced sample: PBMCs. These receptors all stem from a woman aged 40-49 years in good health and CMV-seropositive.

This clone has just a few counts. The chain uses TRBV6-6 and TRBJ1-6, with 9 nucleotides matching TRBD1. Germline V gives CDR1 MNHNY, CDR2 SVGAGI (reference sequence). The CDR3 runs 14 residues. Unmatched junction bases numbered 3, after V lost 5 bases and J lost 7 bases. The DNA of the CDR3 is TGTGCCAGCAGTCAACAGGGGGCGAATTCACCCCTCCACTTT. Translating gives CASSQQGANSPLHF.

This chain uses TRBV7-2 with TRBJ2-1; 11 bases agree with TRBD2. This CDR3 comprises 15 residues. Germline V CDR1 and CDR2: SGHTA, FQGNSA. V lost 4 bases to trimming and J lost 7 bases; unmatched junction nucleotides: 6. CDR3 sequence: CASSSPGTSGNEQFF. The CDR3 DNA reads as TGTGCCAGCAGCTCCCCCGGGACTAGCGGTAATGAGCAGTTCTTC.